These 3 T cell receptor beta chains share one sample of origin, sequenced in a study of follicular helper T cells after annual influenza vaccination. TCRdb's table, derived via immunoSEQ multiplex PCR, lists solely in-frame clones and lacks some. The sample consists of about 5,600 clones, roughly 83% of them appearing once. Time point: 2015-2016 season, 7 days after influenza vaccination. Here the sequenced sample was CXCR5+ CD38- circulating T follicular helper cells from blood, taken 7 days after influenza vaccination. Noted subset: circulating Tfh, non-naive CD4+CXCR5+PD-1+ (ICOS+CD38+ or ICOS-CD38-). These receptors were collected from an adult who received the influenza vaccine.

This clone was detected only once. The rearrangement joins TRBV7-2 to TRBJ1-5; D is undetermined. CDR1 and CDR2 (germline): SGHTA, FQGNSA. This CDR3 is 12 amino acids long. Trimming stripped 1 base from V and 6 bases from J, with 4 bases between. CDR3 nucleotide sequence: TGTGCCAGCAGCTTAGATGGTCAGCCCCAGCATTTT. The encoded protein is CASSLDGQPQHF.

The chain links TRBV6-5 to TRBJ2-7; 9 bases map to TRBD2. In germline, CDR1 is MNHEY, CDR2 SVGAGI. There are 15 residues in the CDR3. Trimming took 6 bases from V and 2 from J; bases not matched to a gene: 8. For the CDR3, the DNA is TGTGCCAGCAGCCCAAGAAGCGGGGGGACCTACGAGCAGTACTTC. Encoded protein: CASSPRSGGTYEQYF.

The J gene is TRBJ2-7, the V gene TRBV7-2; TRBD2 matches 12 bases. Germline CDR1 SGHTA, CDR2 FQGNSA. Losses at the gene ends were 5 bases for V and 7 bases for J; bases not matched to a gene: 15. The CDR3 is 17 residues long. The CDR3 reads CASSNRDPSGGAEEQYF. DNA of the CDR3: TGTGCCAGCAGCAACCGCGATCCTAGCGGGGGGGCGGAGGAGCAGTACTTC.